Shown below are 4 T cell receptor beta chains from a single sample sequenced in a study of control samples from healthy donors and cancer patients. The assay was immunoSEQ multiplex PCR, and TCRdb's table has in-frame clones only and misses some. The sample has 140,000 to 150,000 clones; over 85% are singletons. Material: blood. The receptor source for this set is a man in his late teens or twenties in good health.

The chain combines TRBV4-3 with TRBJ2-1; 7 nucleotides line up with TRBD2. The CDR3 is 14 residues long. V gave up 1 base and J gave up 7 bases; unmatched junction bases: 4. Germline-derived CDR1 and CDR2 are LGHNA and YSLEER. The chain's CDR3 is CASSQVSSGNEQFF. Here the CDR3 DNA reads TGCGCCAGCAGCCAAGTAAGTAGCGGGAATGAGCAGTTCTTC.

The J gene is TRBJ1-1, the V gene TRBV6-5, with TRBD1 as a possible D gene (6 bases). Germline V gene lookup returns CDR1 MNHEY and CDR2 SVGAGI. The CDR3 covers 13 residues. The V end lost 8 bases, the J end lost 1 base, and 11 bases lay between the germline ends. The CDR3 bases are TGTGCCAGCCGGGACAACCGGAACACTGAAGCTTTCTTT. Translating gives CASRDNRNTEAFF.

V and J are TRBV28 and TRBJ2-7, with D uncertain. The CDR3 loop spans 15 amino acids. The germline V gene encodes CDR1 MDHEN and CDR2 SYDVKM. The ends were cut back, 2 bases at V and 0 bases at J, with 11 bases in the middle. For the CDR3, the DNA is TGTGCCAGCAGTTTACAAGGATGGTCCTCCTACGAGCAGTACTTC. This codes for CASSLQGWSSYEQYF.

This chain joins TRBV9 and TRBJ2-7, with TRBD2 matching over 7 bases. The CDR3 is 15 residues long. Germline V gives CDR1 SGDLS, CDR2 YYNGEE. Trimming cost V 0 bases and J 2 bases; bases outside gene matches: 5. The CDR3 region is CASSVGGGPPYEQYF. CDR3 nucleotide sequence: TGTGCCAGCAGCGTAGGGGGAGGGCCTCCCTACGAGCAGTACTTC.